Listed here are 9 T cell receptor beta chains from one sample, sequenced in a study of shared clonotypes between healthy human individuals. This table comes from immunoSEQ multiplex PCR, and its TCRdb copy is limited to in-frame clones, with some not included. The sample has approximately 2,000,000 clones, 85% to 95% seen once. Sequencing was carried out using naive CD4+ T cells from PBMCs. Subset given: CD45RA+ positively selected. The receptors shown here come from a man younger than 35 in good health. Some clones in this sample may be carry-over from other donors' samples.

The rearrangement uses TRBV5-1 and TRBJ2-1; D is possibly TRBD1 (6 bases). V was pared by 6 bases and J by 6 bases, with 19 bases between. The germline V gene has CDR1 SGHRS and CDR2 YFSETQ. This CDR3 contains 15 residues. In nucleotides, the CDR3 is TGCGCCAGCATCCCCCTGGCAGGGGTGGGCAATGAGCAGTTCTTC. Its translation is CASIPLAGVGNEQFF.

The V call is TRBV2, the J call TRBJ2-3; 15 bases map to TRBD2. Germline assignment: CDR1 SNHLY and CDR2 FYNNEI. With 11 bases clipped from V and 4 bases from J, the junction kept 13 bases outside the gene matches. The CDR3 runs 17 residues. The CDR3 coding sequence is TGTGCCTCCGGACTAGCGGGAGGGAGTGCTAGCGCAGATACGCAGTATTTT. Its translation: CASGLAGGSASADTQYF.

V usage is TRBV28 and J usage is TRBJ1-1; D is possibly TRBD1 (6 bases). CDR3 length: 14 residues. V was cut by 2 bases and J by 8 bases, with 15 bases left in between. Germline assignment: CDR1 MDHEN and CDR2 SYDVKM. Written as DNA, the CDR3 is TGTGCCAGCAGTTTACGAGGACAGTGGTACGAAGCTTTCTTT. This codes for CASSLRGQWYEAFF.

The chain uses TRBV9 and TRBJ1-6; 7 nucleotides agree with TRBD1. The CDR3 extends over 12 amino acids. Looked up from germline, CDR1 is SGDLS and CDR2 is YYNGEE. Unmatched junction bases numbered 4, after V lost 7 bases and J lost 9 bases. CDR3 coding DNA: TGTGCCAGCGACAGGGAAGGTTCACCCCTCCACTTT. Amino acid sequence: CASDREGSPLHF.

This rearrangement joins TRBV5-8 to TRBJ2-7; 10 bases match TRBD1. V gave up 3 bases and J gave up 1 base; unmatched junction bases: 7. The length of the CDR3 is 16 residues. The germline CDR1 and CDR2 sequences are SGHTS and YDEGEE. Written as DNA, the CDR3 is TGTGCCAGCAGCTCATCCTGGGACAGGGGTTCCTACGAGCAGTACTTC. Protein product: CASSSSWDRGSYEQYF.

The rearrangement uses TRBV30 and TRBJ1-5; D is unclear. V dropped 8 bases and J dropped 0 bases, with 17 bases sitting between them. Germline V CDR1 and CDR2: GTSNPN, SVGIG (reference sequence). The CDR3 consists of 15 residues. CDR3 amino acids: CALSRGPYSNQPQHF. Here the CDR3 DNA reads TGTGCCCTGTCGCGGGGTCCCTATAGCAATCAGCCCCAGCATTTT.

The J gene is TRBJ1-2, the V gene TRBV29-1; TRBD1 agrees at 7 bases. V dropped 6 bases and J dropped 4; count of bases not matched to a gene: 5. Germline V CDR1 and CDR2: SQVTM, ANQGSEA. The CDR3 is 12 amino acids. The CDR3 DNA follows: TGCAGCGTACAGGGGCTCGTCTATGGCTACACCTTC. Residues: CSVQGLVYGYTF. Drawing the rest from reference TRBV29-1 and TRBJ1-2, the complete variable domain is SAVISQKPSRDICQRGTSLTIQCQVDSQVTMMFWYRQQPGQSLTLIATANQGSEATYESGFVIDKFPISRPNLTFSTLTVSNMSPEDSSIYLCSVQGLVYGYTFGSGTRLTVV.

The chain's CDR3 is CASSPAYGGEDGELFF. For the CDR3, the DNA is TGTGCCAGCTCACCGGCCTATGGGGGCGAGGATGGGGAGCTGTTTTTT. V is TRBV18 and J is TRBJ2-2; possible D gene TRBD1, 6 bases. Trimming removed 3 bases from V and 8 bases from J, with 19 bases in between. CDR1 is KGHSH and CDR2 is LQKENI in the germline V gene. The CDR3 covers 16 residues.

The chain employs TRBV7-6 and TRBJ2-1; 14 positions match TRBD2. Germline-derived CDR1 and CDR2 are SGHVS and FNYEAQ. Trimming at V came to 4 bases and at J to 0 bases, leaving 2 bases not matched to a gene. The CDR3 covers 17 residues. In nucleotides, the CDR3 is TGTGCCAGCAGCTCAGGACTAGCGGGAGGCTCCTACAATGAGCAGTTCTTC. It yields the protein CASSSGLAGGSYNEQFF. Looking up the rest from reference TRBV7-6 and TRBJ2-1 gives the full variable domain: GAGVSQSPRYKVTKRGQDVALRCDPISGHVSLYWYRQALGQGPEFLTYFNYEAQQDKSGLPNDRFSAERPEGSISTLTIQRTEQRDSAMYRCASSSGLAGGSYNEQFFGPGTRLTVL.